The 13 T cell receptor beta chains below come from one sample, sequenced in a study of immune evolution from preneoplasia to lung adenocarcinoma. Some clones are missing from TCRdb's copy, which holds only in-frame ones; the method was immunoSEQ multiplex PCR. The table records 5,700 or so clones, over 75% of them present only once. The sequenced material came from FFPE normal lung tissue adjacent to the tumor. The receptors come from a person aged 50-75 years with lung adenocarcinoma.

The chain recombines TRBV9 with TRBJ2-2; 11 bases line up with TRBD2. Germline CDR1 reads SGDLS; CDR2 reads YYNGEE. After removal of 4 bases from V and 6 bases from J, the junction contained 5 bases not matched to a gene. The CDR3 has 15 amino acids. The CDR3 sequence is CASSWGLAEAGELFF. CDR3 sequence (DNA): TGTGCCAGCAGCTGGGGACTAGCGGAGGCCGGGGAGCTGTTTTTT.

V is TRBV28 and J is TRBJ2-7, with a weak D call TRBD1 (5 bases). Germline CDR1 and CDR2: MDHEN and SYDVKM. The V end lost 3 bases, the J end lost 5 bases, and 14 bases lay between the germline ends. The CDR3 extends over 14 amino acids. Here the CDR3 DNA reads TGTGCCAGCAGTTTGCCGGTCGACAGTGACGAGCAGTACTTC. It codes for CASSLPVDSDEQYF.

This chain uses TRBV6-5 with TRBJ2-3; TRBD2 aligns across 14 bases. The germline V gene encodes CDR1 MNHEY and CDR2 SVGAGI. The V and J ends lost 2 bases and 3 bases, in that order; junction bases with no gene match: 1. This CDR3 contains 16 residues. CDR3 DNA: TGTGCCAGCAGTTACGGGACTAGCGGGAGAACAGATACGCAGTATTTT. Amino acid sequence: CASSYGTSGRTDTQYF.

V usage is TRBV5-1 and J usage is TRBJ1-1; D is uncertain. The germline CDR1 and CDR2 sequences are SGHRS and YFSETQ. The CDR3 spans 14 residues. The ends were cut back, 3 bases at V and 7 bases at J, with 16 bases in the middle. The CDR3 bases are TGCGCCAGCAGCTCCGGGAGCCTCCGGAGTGAAGCTTTCTTT. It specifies CASSSGSLRSEAFF.

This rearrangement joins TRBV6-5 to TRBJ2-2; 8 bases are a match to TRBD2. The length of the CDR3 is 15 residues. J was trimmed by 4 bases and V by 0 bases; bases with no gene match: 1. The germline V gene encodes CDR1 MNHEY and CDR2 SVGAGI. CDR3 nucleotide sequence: TGTGCCAGCAGTTACTCGGGACTAGTCACCGGGGAGCTGTTTTTT. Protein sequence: CASSYSGLVTGELFF.

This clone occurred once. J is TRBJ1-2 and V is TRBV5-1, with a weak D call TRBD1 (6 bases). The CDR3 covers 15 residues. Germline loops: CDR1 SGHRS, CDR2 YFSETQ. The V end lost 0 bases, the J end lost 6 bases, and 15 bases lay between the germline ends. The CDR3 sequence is CASSLARDILDGYTF. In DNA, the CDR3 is TGCGCCAGCAGCTTGGCCCGGGACATCCTTGATGGCTACACCTTC.

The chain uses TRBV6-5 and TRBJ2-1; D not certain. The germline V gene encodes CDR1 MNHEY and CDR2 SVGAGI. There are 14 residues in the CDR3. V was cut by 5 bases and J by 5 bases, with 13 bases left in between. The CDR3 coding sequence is TGTGCCAGCAGTCCTATAGGCAGGAACAATGAGCAGTTCTTC. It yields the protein CASSPIGRNNEQFF.

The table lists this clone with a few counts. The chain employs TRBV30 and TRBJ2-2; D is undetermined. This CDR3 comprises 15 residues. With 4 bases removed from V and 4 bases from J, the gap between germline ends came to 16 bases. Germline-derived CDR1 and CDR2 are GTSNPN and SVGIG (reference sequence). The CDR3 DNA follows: TGTGCCTGGATCCTTAGCAGCGATTCCACCGGGGAGCTGTTTTTT. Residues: CAWILSSDSTGELFF. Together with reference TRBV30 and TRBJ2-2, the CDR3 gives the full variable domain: SQTIHQWPATLVQPVGSPLSLECTVEGTSNPNLYWYRQAAGRGLQLLFYSVGIGQISSEVPQNLSASRPQDRQFILSSKKLLLSDSGFYLCAWILSSDSTGELFFGEGSRLTVL.

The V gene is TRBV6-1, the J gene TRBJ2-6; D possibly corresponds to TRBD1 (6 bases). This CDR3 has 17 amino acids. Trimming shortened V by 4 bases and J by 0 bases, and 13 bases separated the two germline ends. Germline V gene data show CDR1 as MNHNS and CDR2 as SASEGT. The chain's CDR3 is CASSALDSISGANVLTF. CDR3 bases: TGTGCCAGCAGTGCATTGGACAGCATCTCTGGGGCCAACGTCCTGACTTTC.

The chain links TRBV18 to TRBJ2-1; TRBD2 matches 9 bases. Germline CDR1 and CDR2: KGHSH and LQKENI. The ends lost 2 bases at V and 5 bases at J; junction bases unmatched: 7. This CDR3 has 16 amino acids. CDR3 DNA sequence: TGTGCCAGCTCACCAGTTGGCGGGAGGGCGGACAATGAGCAGTTCTTC. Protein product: CASSPVGGRADNEQFF. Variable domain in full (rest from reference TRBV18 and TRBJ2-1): NAGVMQNPRHLVRRRGQEARLRCSPMKGHSHVYWYRQLPEEGLKFMVYLQKENIIDESGMPKERFSAEFPKEGPSILRIQQVVRGDSAAYFCASSPVGGRADNEQFFGPGTRLTVL.

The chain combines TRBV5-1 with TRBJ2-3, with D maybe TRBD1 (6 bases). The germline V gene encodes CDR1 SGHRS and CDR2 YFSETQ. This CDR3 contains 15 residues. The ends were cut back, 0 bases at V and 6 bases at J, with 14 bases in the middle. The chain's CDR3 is CASSLGLGAQDTQYF. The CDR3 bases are TGCGCCAGCAGCTTGGGATTGGGGGCGCAGGATACGCAGTATTTT.

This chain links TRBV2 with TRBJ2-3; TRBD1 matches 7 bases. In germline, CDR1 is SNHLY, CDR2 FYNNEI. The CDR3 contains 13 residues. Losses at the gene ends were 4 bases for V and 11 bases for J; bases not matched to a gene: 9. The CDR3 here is CASSAYGTDEQYF. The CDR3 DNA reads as TGTGCCAGCAGTGCGTACGGGACAGATGAGCAGTATTTT. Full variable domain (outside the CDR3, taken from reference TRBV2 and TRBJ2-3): EPEVTQTPSHQVTQMGQEVILRCVPISNHLYFYWYRQILGQKVEFLVSFYNNEISEKSEIFDDQFSVERPDGSNFTLKIRSTKLEDSAMYFCASSAYGTDEQYFGPGTRLTVL.

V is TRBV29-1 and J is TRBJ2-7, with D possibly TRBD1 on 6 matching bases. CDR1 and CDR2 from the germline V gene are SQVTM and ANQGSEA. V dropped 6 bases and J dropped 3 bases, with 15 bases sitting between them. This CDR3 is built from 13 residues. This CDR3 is CSVTGSIYYEQYF. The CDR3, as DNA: TGCAGCGTCACAGGGAGCATATACTACGAGCAGTACTTC.